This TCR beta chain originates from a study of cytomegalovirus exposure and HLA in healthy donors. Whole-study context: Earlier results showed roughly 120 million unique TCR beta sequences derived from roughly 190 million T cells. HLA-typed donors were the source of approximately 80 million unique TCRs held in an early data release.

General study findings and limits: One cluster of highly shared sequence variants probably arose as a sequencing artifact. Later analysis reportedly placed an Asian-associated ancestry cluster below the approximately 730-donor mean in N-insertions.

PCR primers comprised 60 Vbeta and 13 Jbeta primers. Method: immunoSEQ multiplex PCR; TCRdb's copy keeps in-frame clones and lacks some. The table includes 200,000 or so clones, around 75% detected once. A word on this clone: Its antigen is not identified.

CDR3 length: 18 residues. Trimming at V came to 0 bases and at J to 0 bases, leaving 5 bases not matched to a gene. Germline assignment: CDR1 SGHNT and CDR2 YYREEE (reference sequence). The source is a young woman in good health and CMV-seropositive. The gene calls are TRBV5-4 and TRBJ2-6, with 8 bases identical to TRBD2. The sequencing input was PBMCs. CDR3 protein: CASSLGTSQSSGANVLTF. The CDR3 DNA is TGTGCCAGCAGCTTGGGGACTAGCCAAAGCTCTGGGGCCAACGTCCTGACTTTC.